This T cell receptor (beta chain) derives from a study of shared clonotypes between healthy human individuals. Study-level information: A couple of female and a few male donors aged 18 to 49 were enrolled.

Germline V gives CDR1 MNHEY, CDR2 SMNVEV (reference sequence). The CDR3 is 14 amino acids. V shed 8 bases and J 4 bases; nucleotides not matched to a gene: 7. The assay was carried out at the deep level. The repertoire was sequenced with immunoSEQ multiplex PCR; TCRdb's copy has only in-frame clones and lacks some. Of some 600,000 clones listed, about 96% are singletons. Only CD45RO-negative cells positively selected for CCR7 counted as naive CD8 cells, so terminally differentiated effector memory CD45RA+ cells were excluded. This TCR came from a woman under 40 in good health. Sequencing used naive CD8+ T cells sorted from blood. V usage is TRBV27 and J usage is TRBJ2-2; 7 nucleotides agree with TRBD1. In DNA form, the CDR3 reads TGTGCCAGCCGAATTGGACAGGCCACCGGGGAGCTGTTTTTT. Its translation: CASRIGQATGELFF.